This TCR beta chain came from a study of blood T cell repertoires in COVID-19 (dated by TCRdb to about 2020). About the full investigation: The collaborator samples originated in the United States, Italy and Spain and spanned the acute and convalescent phases of COVID-19. The material from the prospective study consisted of cDNA or gDNA derived from T cells, B-cell-depleted T cells, or PBMCs. Deeply sampled blood TCRbeta repertoires from subjects exposed to, actively infected with, or recovered from COVID-19 were included in the dataset. The repertoires were made available in a free public database intended to serve as a resource for research on the immune response to SARS-CoV-2. Samples were obtained from the ongoing ImmuneRACE study (first 160 participants) and from over a thousand subjects provided by 6 global collaborators. The sample metadata nearly always contained a de-identified subject ID, COVID-19 status, age in years and sex. HLA class I and class II types, where available, came from metadata supplied by the sample provider rather than from assay-based typing. Points the paper makes about the study in general: Clinical and demographic metadata were provided uncurated, with the amount varying by source and participant.

A word on this clone: Its antigen has not been determined. There are no base qualities to consult, and no much larger clone falls within one base.

CDR1 and CDR2 (SGHDT, YYEEEE) derive from the germline V gene. V and J are trimmed by 2 bases and 4 bases, and the gene matches miss 3 bases of the junction. From cysteine to phenylalanine, the CDR3 is 15 amino acids long. Only the CDR3 portion is preserved as DNA: 45 bases, with reading frame beginning at the first base. TCRbeta CDR3 regions were amplified from genomic DNA using the immunoSEQ Assay, a bias-controlled multiplex PCR. The authors processed their data as follows. Nucleated cell counts per sample were estimated from amplification of reference gene primers within the assay. To quantify the absolute abundance of each unique TCRbeta CDR3 rearrangement, sequence reads were collapsed and filtered. For each sample, productive Simpson clonality was calculated by taking the square root of Simpson's diversity index across productive rearrangements. The immuneACCESS repertoire file appears here via TCRdb, limited to in-frame rearrangements. These files lack a portion of the clones; in checked studies, under half of the deficit traces to unresolved V genes, and the cause of the others is not known. The DNA gave D and trimming, while V, J and clone size come from that table. This sample comprises more than 85,000 clones, around 82% of them detected only once. About 6.6% of the sample belongs to the ten largest clones.

Whole blood was collected in K2EDTA tubes by collaborating institutions according to the institutions' own protocols. For TCRbeta analysis, collaborators shipped samples as frozen whole blood, isolated PBMCs, or DNA extracted from either of those sample types. In this chain, TRBV5-6 is recombined with TRBJ1-5; 10 middle bases align to TRBD1. The sequence derives from a woman between 50 and 59 years old with acute or convalescent COVID-19. The sequenced sample was peripheral blood. The CDR3 here reads CASSFDRGRNQPQHF. The DNA sequence is TGTGCCAGCAGCTTCGACAGGGGGCGGAATCAGCCCCAGCATTTT.